The 11 T cell receptor beta chains below come from one sample, sequenced in a study of T cells in Graves' hyperthyroidism and ophthalmopathy. Using RNA transcripts as the source, TCR beta CDR3 regions were amplified. The study used the HTBI primer set for a first-round RT-PCR of the TCR CDR3. TCRdb ran MiXCR on the multiplex PCR reads and lists one entry per CDR3 protein. The profile shows around 340,000 distinct CDR3 sequences, about 18% of them singletons. Sample: blood. These receptors all stem from a woman between 50 and 59 years old with Graves' hyperthyroidism.

This clonotype was detected only a few times. The V and J genes are TRBV6-2 or TRBV6-3 and TRBJ2-1; D perhaps matches TRBD1 (6 bases). The CDR3 has 11 residues. V lost 4 bases, J lost 8 bases, and 6 bases lay in between. From germline, CDR1 is MNHEY and CDR2 SVGEGT. In nucleotides, the CDR3 is TGTGCCAGCAGTTCAGGGGATGAGCAGTTCTTC. Amino acids: CASSSGDEQFF.

This clonotype was counted a few times. This sequence joins TRBV10-3 and TRBJ1-1; no reliable D call. The CDR3 runs to 14 residues. Germline CDR1 is ENHRY and CDR2 is SYGVKD. V dropped 4 bases and J dropped 1 base, with 10 bases sitting between them. The CDR3: CAISVQIPNTEAFF. CDR3 in DNA: TGTGCCATCAGTGTACAGATACCGAACACTGAAGCTTTCTTT.

The chain recombines TRBV11-2 with TRBJ1-1; D gene uncertain. Looked up from germline, CDR1 is SGHAT and CDR2 is FQNNGV. This CDR3 spans 13 amino acids. V lost 3 bases and J lost 3, with 8 bases in between. The CDR3 region has the DNA TGTGCCAGCAGCTTGCGACTGCACACTGAAGCTTTCTTT. It is translated as CASSLRLHTEAFF.

This clonotype was seen a handful of times. The V and J genes are TRBV12-3 or TRBV12-4 and TRBJ2-7, with 7 bases fitting TRBD1. V shed 6 bases and J 0 bases; nucleotides not matched to a gene: 5. The CDR3 is made up of 14 amino acids. CDR3 sequence: CASSSTGPSYEQYF. The CDR3 DNA reads TGTGCCAGCAGCTCGACAGGGCCCTCCTACGAGCAGTACTTC.

This clonotype has a count of ten or more. V and J are TRBV7-3 and TRBJ2-5; D perhaps matches TRBD1 (6 bases). Germline V gene data show CDR1 as SGHTA and CDR2 as FQGTGA. The V and J ends lost 4 bases and 4 bases respectively, with 16 bases between them. The CDR3 extends over 15 amino acids. The CDR3 is CASSYAGGPGETQYF. In DNA, the CDR3 is TGTGCCAGCAGCTACGCTGGGGGCCCCGGAGAGACCCAGTACTTC.

The rearrangement joins TRBV4-1 to TRBJ1-1, with 7 bases fitting TRBD1. Germline V gene lookup returns CDR1 MGHRA and CDR2 YSYEKL. Losses at the gene ends were 0 bases for V and 6 bases for J; bases not matched to a gene: 7. This CDR3 contains 15 residues. The CDR3 loop reads CASSQDHRGLAEAFF. In DNA, the CDR3 is TGCGCCAGCAGCCAAGATCACAGGGGACTCGCTGAAGCTTTCTTT.

This clonotype was seen repeatedly, ten times or more. The CDR3 spells CASSHPYTSQETQYF. The CDR3 DNA reads as TGTGCCAGCAGCCATCCTTATACCTCGCAAGAGACCCAGTACTTC. The chain joins TRBV3-1 to TRBJ2-5, with no clear D. The CDR3 has 15 amino acids. Looked up from germline, CDR1 is LGHDT and CDR2 is YNNKEL (reference sequence). V was shortened by 3 bases and J by 2 bases, with 13 bases between the two germline ends.

The genes are TRBV30 and TRBJ2-2, with 8 bases fitting TRBD2. The CDR3 runs to 14 residues. Germline V lookup: CDR1 GTSNPN, CDR2 SVGIG (reference sequence). The ends lost 3 bases at V and 4 bases at J; junction bases unmatched: 4. CDR3 loop: CAWRRTSGTGELFF. For the CDR3, the DNA is TGTGCCTGGAGGCGTACTAGCGGCACCGGGGAGCTGTTTTTT.

This clonotype came up many times. The V call is TRBV10-3, the J call TRBJ2-3; possible D gene TRBD2, 5 bases. CDR3 length equals 13 residues. Germline V lookup: CDR1 ENHRY, CDR2 SYGVKD. The V gene lost 3 bases and the J gene lost 3 bases, with 7 bases spanning the gap. The CDR3 sequence: CAISDSGTDTQYF. The CDR3 DNA sequence: TGTGCCATCAGTGATTCGGGAACAGATACGCAGTATTTT.

The chain is built from TRBV6-1 and TRBJ2-1, with 12 positions matching TRBD1. V lost 7 bases, J lost 8 bases, and 9 bases stayed unmatched. The length of the CDR3 is 15 residues. Germline V CDR1 and CDR2: MNHNS, SASEGT. The CDR3 loop is CASTYGGQGAHEQFF. CDR3 DNA sequence: TGTGCCAGCACCTATGGGGGACAGGGGGCCCATGAGCAGTTCTTC.

The sample holds many counts of this clonotype. The V call is TRBV30, the J call TRBJ2-7, with D possibly TRBD2 on 5 matching bases. This CDR3 has 14 amino acids. V was shortened by 0 bases and J by 3 bases, with 12 bases between the two germline ends. Germline values: CDR1 GTSNPN, CDR2 SVGIG (reference sequence). CDR3 region: CAWSVEAGGYEQYF. CDR3 sequence (DNA): TGTGCCTGGAGTGTAGAGGCGGGTGGCTACGAGCAGTACTTC.